This TCR beta chain was sequenced for a study of shared T cell receptors in the human thymus. The V and J ends lost 5 bases and 7 bases, in that order; junction bases with no gene match: 23. CDR1 MNHEY and CDR2 SMNVEV come from the germline V gene (reference sequence). The CDR3 length is 19 residues. Repertoires were generated with immunoSEQ multiplex PCR, while TCRdb's copy carries only in-frame clones and drops some. Of roughly 550,000 clones listed, about four fifths are singletons. The same sample was also studied in work on human thymus T cells.

This receptor was obtained from a boy under two years old with a congenital heart defect. The specimen was thymocytes. This chain uses TRBV27 with TRBJ2-7, with 10 bases that match TRBD2. CDR3 nucleotides: TGTGCCAGCAGTCCTTCCAGCTCTAGCGGGAGTTCAGGGAAGGGGGAGCAGTACTTC. Its translation is CASSPSSSSGSSGKGEQYF.